This T cell receptor (beta chain) is from a study of identifying expanded T cells in peripheral blood. Regarding the study as a whole: Technical replicates showed about 1.2 changed clones; approximately 2 weeks 15 to 20; four weeks 19. Across healthy donors, higher total template counts meant significantly greater approximately two-week count variance.

The length of the CDR3 is 13 residues. Germline V gene data show CDR1 as SEHNR and CDR2 as FQNEAQ (reference sequence). Unmatched junction bases numbered 4, after V lost 6 bases and J lost 8 bases. Clones were sequenced by immunoSEQ multiplex PCR, and TCRdb holds only the in-frame ones, with some missing. Of about 90,000 clones in the sample, 85% are singletons; the top ten hold just under 4.5%. This clone was detected only once. Its antigen is not known. Collection occurred without any documented infections or immune events in donors. Specimen: blood. The receptor comes from a person between 18 and 69 years old in good health. The genes are TRBV7-9 and TRBJ2-1, with TRBD1 matching over 10 bases. CDR3 amino acids: CASRSGQGHEQFF. The CDR3 nucleotides are TGTGCCAGCAGGTCGGGACAGGGGCATGAGCAGTTCTTC.